The T cell receptor beta chain described here comes from a study of Graves' ophthalmopathy and Graves' hyperthyroidism. Study conclusions and caveats: Forecasting of ophthalmopathy progression by the model achieved less than 71% sensitivity and 72.22% specificity.

This CDR3 comprises 15 residues. V dropped 5 bases and J dropped 1; count of bases not matched to a gene: 4. As concerns this clonotype: Its specificity is unknown.

Excluded were patients with other autoimmune diseases, uncontrolled infections, pregnancy or lactation. Serum thyroxine and TRAb, along with clinical symptoms, thyroid ultrasound and orbital computed tomography, were what diagnosis relied on. RNA served as the template for amplifying TCR beta CDR3 regions. RT-PCR with HTBI primers came first, then second-round multiplex PCR. One entry per CDR3 protein results from TCRdb running MiXCR on the multiplex PCR reads. This table has 500,000 to 600,000 distinct CDR3 sequences, about 40% appearing once. Sequences were obtained from peripheral blood or thyroid tissue (not recorded which). The genes are TRBV12-3 or TRBV12-4 and TRBJ2-3, with 9 bases fitting TRBD2. The receptor's source is an adult man with Graves' hyperthyroidism. CDR3 sequence: CASSPSGARTDTQYF. CDR3 in DNA: TGTGCCAGCAGTCCTAGCGGGGCCCGCACAGATACGCAGTATTTT.